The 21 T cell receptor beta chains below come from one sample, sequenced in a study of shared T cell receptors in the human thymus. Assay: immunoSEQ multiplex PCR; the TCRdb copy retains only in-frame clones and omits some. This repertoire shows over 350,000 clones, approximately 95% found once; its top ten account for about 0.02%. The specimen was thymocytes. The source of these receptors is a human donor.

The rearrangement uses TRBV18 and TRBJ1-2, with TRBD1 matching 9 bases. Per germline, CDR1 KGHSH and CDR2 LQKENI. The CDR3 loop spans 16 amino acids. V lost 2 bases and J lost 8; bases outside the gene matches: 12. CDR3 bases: TGTGCCAGCTCACCAGTTTCGACCGGGACAGGGAACGGCTACACCTTC. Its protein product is CASSPVSTGTGNGYTF.

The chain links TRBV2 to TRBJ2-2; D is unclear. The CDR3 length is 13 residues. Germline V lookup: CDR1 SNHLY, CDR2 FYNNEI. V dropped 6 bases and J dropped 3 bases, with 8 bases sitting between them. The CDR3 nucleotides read TGTGCCAGCAGCCGAGGACACACCGGGGAGCTGTTTTTT. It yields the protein CASSRGHTGELFF. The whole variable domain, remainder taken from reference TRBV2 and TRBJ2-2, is EPEVTQTPSHQVTQMGQEVILRCVPISNHLYFYWYRQILGQKVEFLVSFYNNEISEKSEIFDDQFSVERPDGSNFTLKIRSTKLEDSAMYFCASSRGHTGELFFGEGSRLTVL.

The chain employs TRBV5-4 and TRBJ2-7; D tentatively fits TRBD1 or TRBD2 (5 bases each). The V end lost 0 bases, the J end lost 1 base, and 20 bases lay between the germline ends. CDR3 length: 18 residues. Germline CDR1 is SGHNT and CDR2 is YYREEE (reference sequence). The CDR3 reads CASSLAPIRQRGSYEQYF. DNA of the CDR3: TGTGCCAGCAGCTTGGCCCCCATCCGACAGAGAGGGTCCTACGAGCAGTACTTC.

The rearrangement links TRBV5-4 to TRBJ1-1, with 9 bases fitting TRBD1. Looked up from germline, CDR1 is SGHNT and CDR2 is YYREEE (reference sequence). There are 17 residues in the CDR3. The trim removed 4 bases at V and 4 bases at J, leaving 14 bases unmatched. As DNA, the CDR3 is TGTGCCAGCAGCCTCACAGGGGGCGAGTCGACGGGCACTGAAGCTTTCTTT. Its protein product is CASSLTGGESTGTEAFF.

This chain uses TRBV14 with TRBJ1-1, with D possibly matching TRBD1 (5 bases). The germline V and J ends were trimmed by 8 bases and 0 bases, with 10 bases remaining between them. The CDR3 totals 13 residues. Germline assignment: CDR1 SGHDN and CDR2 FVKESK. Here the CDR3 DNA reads TGTGCCAGCTCCCGGGGCTTGAACACTGAAGCTTTCTTT. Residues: CASSRGLNTEAFF.

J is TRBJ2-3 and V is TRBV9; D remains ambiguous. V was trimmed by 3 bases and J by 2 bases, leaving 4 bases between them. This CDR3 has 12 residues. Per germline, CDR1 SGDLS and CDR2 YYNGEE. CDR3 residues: CASSEHTDTQYF. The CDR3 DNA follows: TGTGCCAGCAGCGAGCACACAGATACGCAGTATTTT. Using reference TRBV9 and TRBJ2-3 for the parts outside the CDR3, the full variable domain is DSGVTQTPKHLITATGQRVTLRCSPRSGDLSVYWYQQSLDQGLQFLIQYYNGEERAKGNILERFSAQQFPDLHSELNLSSLELGDSALYFCASSEHTDTQYFGPGTRLTVL.

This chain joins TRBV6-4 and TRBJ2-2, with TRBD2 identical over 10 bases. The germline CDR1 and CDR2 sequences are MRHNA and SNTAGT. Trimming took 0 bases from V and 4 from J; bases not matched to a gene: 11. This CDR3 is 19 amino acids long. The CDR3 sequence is CASSDSIRAGGPTTGELFF. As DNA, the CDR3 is TGTGCCAGCAGTGACTCGATAAGAGCGGGAGGGCCGACCACCGGGGAGCTGTTTTTT.

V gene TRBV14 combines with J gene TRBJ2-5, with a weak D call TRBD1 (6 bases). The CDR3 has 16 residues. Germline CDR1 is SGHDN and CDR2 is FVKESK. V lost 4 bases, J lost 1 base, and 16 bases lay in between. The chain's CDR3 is CASSPRDTALQETQYF. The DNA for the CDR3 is TGTGCCAGCAGCCCCAGGGACACCGCCCTCCAAGAGACCCAGTACTTC.

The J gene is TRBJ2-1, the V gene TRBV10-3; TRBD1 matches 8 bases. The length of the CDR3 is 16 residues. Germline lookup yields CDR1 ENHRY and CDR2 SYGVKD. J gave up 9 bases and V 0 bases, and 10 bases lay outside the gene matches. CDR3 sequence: CAISESSRQGPTEQFF. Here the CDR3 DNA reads TGTGCCATCAGTGAGTCCTCCAGACAGGGGCCCACTGAGCAGTTCTTC.

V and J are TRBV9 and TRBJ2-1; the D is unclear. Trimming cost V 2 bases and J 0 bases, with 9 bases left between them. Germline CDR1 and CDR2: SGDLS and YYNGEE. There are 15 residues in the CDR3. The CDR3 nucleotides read TGTGCCAGCAGCGTTAGCCCGAGCTCCTACAATGAGCAGTTCTTC. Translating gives CASSVSPSSYNEQFF. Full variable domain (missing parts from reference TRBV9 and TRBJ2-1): DSGVTQTPKHLITATGQRVTLRCSPRSGDLSVYWYQQSLDQGLQFLIQYYNGEERAKGNILERFSAQQFPDLHSELNLSSLELGDSALYFCASSVSPSSYNEQFFGPGTRLTVL.

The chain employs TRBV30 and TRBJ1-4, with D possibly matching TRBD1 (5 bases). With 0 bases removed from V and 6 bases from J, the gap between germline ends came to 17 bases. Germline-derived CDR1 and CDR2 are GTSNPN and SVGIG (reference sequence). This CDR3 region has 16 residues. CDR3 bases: TGTGCCTGGAGTGTAACGGTAAAGGGACGAGATGAAAAACTGTTTTTT. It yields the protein CAWSVTVKGRDEKLFF.

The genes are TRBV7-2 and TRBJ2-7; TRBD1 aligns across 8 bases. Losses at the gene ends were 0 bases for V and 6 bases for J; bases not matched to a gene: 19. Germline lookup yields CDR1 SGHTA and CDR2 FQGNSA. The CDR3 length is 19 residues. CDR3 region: CASSLAPGRGRGSLPEQYF. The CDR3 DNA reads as TGTGCCAGCAGCTTAGCCCCGGGCAGGGGGCGTGGATCCCTCCCCGAGCAGTACTTC.

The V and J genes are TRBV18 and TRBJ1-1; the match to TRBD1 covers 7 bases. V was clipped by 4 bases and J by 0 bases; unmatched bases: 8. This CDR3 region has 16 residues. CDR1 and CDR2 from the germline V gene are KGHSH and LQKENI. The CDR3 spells CASSLTPGQLNTEAFF. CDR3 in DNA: TGTGCCAGCTCACTCACTCCGGGACAGCTGAACACTGAAGCTTTCTTT.

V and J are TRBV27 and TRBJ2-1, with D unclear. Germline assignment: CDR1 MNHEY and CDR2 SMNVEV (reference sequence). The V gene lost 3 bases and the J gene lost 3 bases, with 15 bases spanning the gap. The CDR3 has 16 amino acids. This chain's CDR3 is CASSFGVVGLYNEQFF. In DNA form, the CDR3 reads TGTGCCAGCAGTTTCGGAGTGGTCGGTCTCTACAATGAGCAGTTCTTC.

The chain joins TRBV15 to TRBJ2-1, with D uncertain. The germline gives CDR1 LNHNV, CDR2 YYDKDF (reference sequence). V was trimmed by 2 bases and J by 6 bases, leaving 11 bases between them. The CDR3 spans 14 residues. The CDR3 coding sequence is TGTGCCACCAGCAGATACCGACGGTGCAATGAGCAGTTCTTC. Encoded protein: CATSRYRRCNEQFF.

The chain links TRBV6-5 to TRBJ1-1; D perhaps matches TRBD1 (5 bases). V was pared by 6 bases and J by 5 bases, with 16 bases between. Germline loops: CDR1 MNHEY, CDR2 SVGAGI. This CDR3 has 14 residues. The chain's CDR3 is CASRPRVPKTEAFF. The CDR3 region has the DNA TGTGCCAGCAGGCCCAGGGTGCCTAAGACTGAAGCTTTCTTT.

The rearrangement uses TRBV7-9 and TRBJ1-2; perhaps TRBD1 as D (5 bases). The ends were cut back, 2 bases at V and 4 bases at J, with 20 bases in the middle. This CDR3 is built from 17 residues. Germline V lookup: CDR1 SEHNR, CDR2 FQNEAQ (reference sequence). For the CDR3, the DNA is TGTGCCAGCAGCTTAAGGCAGGGCCGGGGAGAGGGCTATGGCTACACCTTC. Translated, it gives CASSLRQGRGEGYGYTF.

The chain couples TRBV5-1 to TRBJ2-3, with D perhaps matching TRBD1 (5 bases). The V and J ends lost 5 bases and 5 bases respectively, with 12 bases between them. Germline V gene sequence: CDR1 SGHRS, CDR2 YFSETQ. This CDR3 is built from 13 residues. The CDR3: CASRITTGDTQYF. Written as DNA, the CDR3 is TGCGCCAGCAGGATTACTACAGGAGATACGCAGTATTTT.

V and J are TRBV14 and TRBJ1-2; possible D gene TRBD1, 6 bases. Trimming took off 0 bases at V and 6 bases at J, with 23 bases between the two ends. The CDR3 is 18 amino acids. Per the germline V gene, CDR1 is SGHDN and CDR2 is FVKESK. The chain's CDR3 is CASSQERFPDRTPNGYTF. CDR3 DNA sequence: TGTGCCAGCAGCCAAGAAAGGTTCCCCGACAGGACACCTAATGGCTACACCTTC.

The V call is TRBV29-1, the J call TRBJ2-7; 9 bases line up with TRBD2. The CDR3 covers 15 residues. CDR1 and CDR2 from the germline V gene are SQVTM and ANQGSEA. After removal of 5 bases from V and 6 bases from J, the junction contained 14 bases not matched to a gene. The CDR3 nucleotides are TGCAGCGTTCGTTTCTTAGCGGGAGATAAAGGCGAGCAGTACTTC. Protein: CSVRFLAGDKGEQYF.

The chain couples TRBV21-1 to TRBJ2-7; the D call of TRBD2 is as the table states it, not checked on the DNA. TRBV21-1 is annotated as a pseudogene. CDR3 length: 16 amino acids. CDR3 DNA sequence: TGTGCCAGCAGCAAATCTAACCGCCGAAGCTCCTACGAGCAGTACTTC. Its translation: CASSKSNRRSSYEQYF.